Following are 7 T cell receptor beta chains from one sample sequenced in a study of blood T cell repertoires in COVID-19. The table came from immunoSEQ multiplex PCR; TCRdb's copy has only in-frame clones and leaves some out. Found here are 99,000 or so clones, roughly 76% of them singletons; the top ten hold around 10%. Sequencing was carried out using peripheral blood. These receptors were collected from a woman in her 70s with acute or convalescent COVID-19.

The genes are TRBV28 and TRBJ2-4; TRBD1 might be the D (8 bases). Germline V gene sequence: CDR1 MDHEN, CDR2 SYDVKM. Trimming took off 4 bases at V and 7 bases at J, with 14 bases between the two ends. This CDR3 has 14 amino acids. The CDR3 sequence is CASSSGQGGNIQYF. CDR3 nucleotides: TGTGCCAGCAGTTCTGGACAGGGAGGGAACATTCAGTACTTC.

The V gene is TRBV19, the J gene TRBJ1-1, with D uncertain. The CDR3 extends over 12 amino acids. Trimming removed 8 bases from V and 7 bases from J, with 14 bases in between. The V gene's germline CDR1 is LNHDA and CDR2 SQIVND (reference sequence). The CDR3 protein is CASGPGTDEAFF. The CDR3, as DNA: TGTGCCAGTGGGCCAGGTACCGATGAAGCTTTCTTT.

The chain employs TRBV7-2 and TRBJ1-6, with TRBD1 matching over 7 bases. After removal of 10 bases from V and 9 bases from J, the junction contained 15 bases not matched to a gene. This CDR3 spans 15 amino acids. The V gene's germline CDR1 is SGHTA and CDR2 FQGNSA. The CDR3 coding sequence is TGTGCCATCGAAGGGGGCAGGGGCATCGGTTCACCCCTCCACTTT. As protein: CAIEGGRGIGSPLHF.

This clone appeared a few times. The J gene is TRBJ1-1, the V gene TRBV12-5, with 8 bases matching TRBD1. Germline V gene data show CDR1 as LGHNT and CDR2 as FRNRAP. The CDR3 contains 13 residues. V lost 6 bases to trimming and J lost 7 bases; unmatched junction nucleotides: 7. CDR3 in DNA: TGTGCTAGTGGCCCTCAGACAGGGGTTGAAGCTTTCTTT. Protein product: CASGPQTGVEAFF.

The chain employs TRBV19 and TRBJ2-2, with TRBD2 matching over 9 bases. CDR1 LNHDA and CDR2 SQIVND come from the germline V gene (reference sequence). Losses at the gene ends were 5 bases for V and 4 bases for J; bases not matched to a gene: 8. The CDR3 extends over 16 amino acids. The DNA of the CDR3 is TGTGCCAGTAGTCCCCGGGGTAGCGGGGGCACCGGGGAGCTGTTTTTT. Residues: CASSPRGSGGTGELFF.

The V gene is TRBV5-4, the J gene TRBJ1-3; D may be TRBD1 (6 bases). Germline V gene lookup returns CDR1 SGHNT and CDR2 YYREEE (reference sequence). The V end lost 1 base, the J end lost 4 bases, and 15 bases lay between the germline ends. The CDR3 totals 16 residues. CDR3 sequence: CASSLFQGLGGNTIYF. The CDR3 DNA reads TGTGCCAGCAGCTTGTTCCAGGGGCTGGGAGGAAACACCATATATTTT.

V is TRBV15 and J is TRBJ2-7, with D perhaps matching TRBD2 (5 bases). The CDR3 contains 14 residues. The germline V gene encodes CDR1 LNHNV and CDR2 YYDKDF (reference sequence). With 0 bases removed from V and 0 bases from J, the gap between germline ends came to 6 bases. The CDR3 region is CATSRDGGSYEQYF. As DNA, the CDR3 is TGTGCCACCAGCAGAGATGGAGGCTCCTACGAGCAGTACTTC. Full variable domain (outside the CDR3, taken from reference TRBV15 and TRBJ2-7): DAMVIQNPRYQVTQFGKPVTLSCSQTLNHNVMYWYQQKSSQAPKLLFHYYDKDFNNEADTPDNFQSRRPNTSFCFLDIRSPGLGDTAMYLCATSRDGGSYEQYFGPGTRLTVT.